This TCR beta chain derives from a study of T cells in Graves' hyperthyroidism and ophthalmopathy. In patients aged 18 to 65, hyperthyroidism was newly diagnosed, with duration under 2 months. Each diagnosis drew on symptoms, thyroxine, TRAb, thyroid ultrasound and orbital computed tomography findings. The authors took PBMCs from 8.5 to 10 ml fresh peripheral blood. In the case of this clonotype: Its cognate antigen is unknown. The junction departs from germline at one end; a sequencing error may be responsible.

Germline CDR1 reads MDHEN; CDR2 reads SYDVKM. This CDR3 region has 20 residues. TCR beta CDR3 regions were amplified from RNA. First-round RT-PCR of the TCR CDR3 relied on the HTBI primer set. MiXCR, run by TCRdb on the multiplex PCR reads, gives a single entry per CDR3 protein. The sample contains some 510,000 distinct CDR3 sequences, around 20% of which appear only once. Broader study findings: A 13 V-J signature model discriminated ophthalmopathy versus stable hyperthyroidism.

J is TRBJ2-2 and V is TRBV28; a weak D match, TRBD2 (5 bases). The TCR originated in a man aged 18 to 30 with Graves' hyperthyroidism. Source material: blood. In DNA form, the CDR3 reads TGTGCCAGCAGTCTAACCCGAATTCGCACCGAGACCCTAAACACCGGGGAGCTGGTTTTT. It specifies CASSLTRIRTETLNTGELVF.